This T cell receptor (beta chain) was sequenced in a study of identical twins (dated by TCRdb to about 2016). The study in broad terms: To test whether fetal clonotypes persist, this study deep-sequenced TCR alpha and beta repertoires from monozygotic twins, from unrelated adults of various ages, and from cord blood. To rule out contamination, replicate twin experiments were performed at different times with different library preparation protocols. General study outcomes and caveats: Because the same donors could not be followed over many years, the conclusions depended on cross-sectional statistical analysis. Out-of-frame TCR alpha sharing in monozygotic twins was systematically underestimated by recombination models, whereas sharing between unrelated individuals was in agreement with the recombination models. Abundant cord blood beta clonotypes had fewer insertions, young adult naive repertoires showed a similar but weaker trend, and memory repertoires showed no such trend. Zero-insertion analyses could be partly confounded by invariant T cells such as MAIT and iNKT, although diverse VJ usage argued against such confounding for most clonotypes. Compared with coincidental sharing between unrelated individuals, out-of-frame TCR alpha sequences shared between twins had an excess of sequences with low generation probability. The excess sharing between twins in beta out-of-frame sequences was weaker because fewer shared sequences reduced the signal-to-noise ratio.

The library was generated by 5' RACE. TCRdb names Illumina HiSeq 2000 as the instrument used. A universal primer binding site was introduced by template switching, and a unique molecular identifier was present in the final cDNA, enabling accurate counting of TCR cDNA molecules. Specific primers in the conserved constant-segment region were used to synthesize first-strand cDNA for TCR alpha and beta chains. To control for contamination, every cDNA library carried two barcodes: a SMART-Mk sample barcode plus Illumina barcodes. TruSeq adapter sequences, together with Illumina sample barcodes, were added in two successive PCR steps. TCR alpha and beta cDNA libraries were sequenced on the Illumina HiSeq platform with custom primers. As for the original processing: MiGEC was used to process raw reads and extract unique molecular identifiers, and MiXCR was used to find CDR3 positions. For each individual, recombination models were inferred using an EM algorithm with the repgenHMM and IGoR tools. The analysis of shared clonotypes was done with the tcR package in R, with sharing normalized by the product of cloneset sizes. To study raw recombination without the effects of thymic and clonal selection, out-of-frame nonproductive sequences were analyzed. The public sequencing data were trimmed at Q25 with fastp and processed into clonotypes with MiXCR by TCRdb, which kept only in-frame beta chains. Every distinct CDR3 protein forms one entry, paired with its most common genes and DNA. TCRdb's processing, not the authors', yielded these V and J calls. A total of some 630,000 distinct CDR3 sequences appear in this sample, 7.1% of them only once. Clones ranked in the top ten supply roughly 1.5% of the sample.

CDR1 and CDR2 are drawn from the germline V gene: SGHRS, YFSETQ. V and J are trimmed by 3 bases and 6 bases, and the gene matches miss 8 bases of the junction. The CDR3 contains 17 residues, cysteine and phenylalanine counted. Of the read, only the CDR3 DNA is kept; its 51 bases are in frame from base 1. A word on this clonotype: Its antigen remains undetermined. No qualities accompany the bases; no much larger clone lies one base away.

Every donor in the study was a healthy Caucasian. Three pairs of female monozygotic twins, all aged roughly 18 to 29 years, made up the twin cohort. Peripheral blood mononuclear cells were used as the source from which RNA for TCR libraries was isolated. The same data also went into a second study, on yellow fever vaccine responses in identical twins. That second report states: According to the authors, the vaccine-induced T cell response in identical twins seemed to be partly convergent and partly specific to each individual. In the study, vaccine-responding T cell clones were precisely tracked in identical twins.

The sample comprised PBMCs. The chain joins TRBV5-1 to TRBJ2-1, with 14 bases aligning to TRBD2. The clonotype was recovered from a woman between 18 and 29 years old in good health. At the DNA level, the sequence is TGCGCCAGCAGCTCCAGACTAGCGGGAGGGCCGGGCAATGAGCAGTTCTTC. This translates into CASSSRLAGGPGNEQFF.